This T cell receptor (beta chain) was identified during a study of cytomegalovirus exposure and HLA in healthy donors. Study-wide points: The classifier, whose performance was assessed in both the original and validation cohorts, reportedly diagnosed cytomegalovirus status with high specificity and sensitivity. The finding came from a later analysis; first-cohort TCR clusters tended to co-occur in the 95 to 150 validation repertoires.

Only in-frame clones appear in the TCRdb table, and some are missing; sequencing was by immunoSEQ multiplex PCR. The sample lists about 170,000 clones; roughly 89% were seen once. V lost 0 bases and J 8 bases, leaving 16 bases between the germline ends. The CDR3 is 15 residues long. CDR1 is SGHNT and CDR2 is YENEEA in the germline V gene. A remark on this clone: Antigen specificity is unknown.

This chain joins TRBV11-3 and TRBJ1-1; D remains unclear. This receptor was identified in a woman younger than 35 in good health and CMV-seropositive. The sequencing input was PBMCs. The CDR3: CASSLDPRRVKEAFF. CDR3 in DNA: TGTGCCAGCAGCTTAGACCCCCGGAGGGTAAAGGAAGCTTTCTTT. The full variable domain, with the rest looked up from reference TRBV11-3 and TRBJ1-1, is EAGVVQSPRYKIIEKKQPVAFWCNPISGHNTLYWYLQNLGQGPELLIRYENEEAVDDSQLPKDRFSAERLKGVDSTLKIQPAELGDSAVYLCASSLDPRRVKEAFFGQGTRLTVV.